This entry is about one TCR beta chain. Assay: immunoSEQ multiplex PCR; the TCRdb copy retains only in-frame clones and omits some. The table includes more than 15,000 clones, approximately 84% detected once. Germline V lookup: CDR1 SQVTM, CDR2 ANQGSEA. There are 11 residues in the CDR3. Trimming shortened V by 4 bases and J by 10 bases, and 13 bases separated the two germline ends. The data stem from a study of somatic mutations in cytotoxic T cells in rheumatoid arthritis. Source material: CD8+ T cells sorted from blood. This receptor was identified in an adult with rheumatoid arthritis. This chain joins TRBV29-1 and TRBJ1-1, with D unclear. CDR3 amino acids: CSVVSLVGAFF. As DNA, the CDR3 is TGCAGCGTTGTAAGCCTGGTCGGAGCTTTCTTT.